Listed below are T cell receptor beta chains from one sample, sequenced in a study of blood T cell repertoires in COVID-19. Here immunoSEQ multiplex PCR was the method, and the copy in TCRdb shows in-frame clones only, minus some. In the table there are some 310,000 clones, nearly 90% of which are singletons. Sequenced input: PBMCs or T cells enriched from blood (not recorded which). These receptors were taken from a woman younger than 45 who had recovered from COVID-19. The CDR3 runs from the conserved cysteine through the conserved F or W. D genes are given only for firm matches. Only some rows state a clone size, as once, few, many or a class for expanded clones.

CDR3 protein,CDR3 DNA,D gene,J gene,V gene,clone size
CASNRAGGLYNEQFF,TGTGCCAGCAACCGAGCGGGAGGACTCTACAATGAGCAGTTCTTC,TRBD2,TRBJ2-1,TRBV28,once
CASSFAGASYEQYF,TGTGCCAGCAGTTTCGCCGGAGCCTCCTACGAGCAGTACTTC,-,TRBJ2-7,TRBV27,-
CSVTWGQGGSEQFF,TGCAGCGTCACGTGGGGGCAGGGGGGAAGTGAGCAGTTCTTC,-,TRBJ2-1,TRBV29-1,-
CASSLRLNRSGDTDTQYF,TGTGCCAGCAGCTTAAGGTTGAATAGGTCAGGGGACACAGATACGCAGTATTTT,-,TRBJ2-3,TRBV7-8,-
CASSQGTGFGYEQYF,TGTGCCAGCAGCCAGGGGACAGGTTTTGGTTACGAGCAGTACTTC,TRBD1,TRBJ2-7,TRBV3-1/TRBV3-2,-
CASSLGVGPEAYEQFF,TGTGCCAGCAGCTTAGGGGTGGGCCCCGAAGCATATGAGCAGTTCTTC,-,TRBJ2-1,TRBV7-2,-
CASSLGIRLEQYF,TGTGCCAGCAGTCTAGGAATTAGGCTCGAGCAGTACTTC,-,TRBJ2-7,TRBV6-1,-
CASSLDRGLNQPQHF,TGCGCCAGCAGCTTGGACAGGGGCCTCAATCAGCCCCAGCATTTT,TRBD1,TRBJ1-5,TRBV5-1,-
CASSLFAGSTEAFF,TGTGCCAGCAGCTTATTCGCGGGGAGCACTGAAGCTTTCTTT,-,TRBJ1-1,TRBV7-9,-
CASSLGLRGRALLEQFF,TGTGCCAGCAGCTTAGGCCTAAGGGGGCGGGCCCTCCTCGAGCAGTTCTTC,TRBD1,TRBJ2-1,TRBV13,-
CASSQVSSSGASYEQYF,TGCGCCAGCAGCCAGGTTTCCTCTAGCGGGGCTTCCTACGAGCAGTACTTC,TRBD2,TRBJ2-7,TRBV4-1,-
CASSQDDPGLTNSYYGYTF,TGCGCCAGCAGCCAAGATGACCCGGGACTGACCAATTCCTACTATGGCTACACCTTC,-,TRBJ1-2,TRBV4-3,-
CASSIRAGELFF,TGTGCCAGTAGTATCCGGGCCGGGGAGCTGTTTTTT,-,TRBJ2-2,TRBV19,-
CASSRERESYNEQFF,TGTGCCAGTAGTAGAGAGCGGGAGTCGTATAATGAGCAGTTCTTC,TRBD2,TRBJ2-1,TRBV19,-
CASSQRLAGGKSTDTQYF,TGTGCCAGCAGCCAACGACTAGCGGGAGGAAAAAGCACAGATACGCAGTATTTT,TRBD2,TRBJ2-3,TRBV3-1/TRBV3-2,-
CAKGSYNEQFF,TGTGCCAAGGGGTCCTACAATGAGCAGTTCTTC,-,TRBJ2-1,TRBV30,-
CASSWRDSHEQYF,TGTGCCAGCAGTTGGAGGGATAGCCACGAGCAGTACTTC,-,TRBJ2-7,TRBV28,-
CASSAPGTGAVFPSYEQYF,TGTGCCAGCAGTGCCCCCGGGACAGGGGCCGTTTTCCCCTCCTACGAGCAGTACTTC,TRBD1,TRBJ2-7,TRBV6-1,-
CASSQGGRVAFF,TGCGCCAGCAGCCAAGGGGGGAGGGTGGCTTTCTTT,-,TRBJ1-1,TRBV4-1,-
CASRQDRVPYGYTF,TGCGCCAGCAGACAGGACAGGGTTCCCTATGGCTACACCTTC,TRBD1,TRBJ1-2,TRBV5-1,-
CASASGQGGTIIEKLFF,TGTGCCAGCGCTTCGGGACAGGGAGGAACCATTATTGAAAAACTGTTTTTT,TRBD1,TRBJ1-4,TRBV19,-
CASSVGLDYEQYF,TGTGCCAGCAGCGTTGGACTAGACTACGAGCAGTACTTC,TRBD2,TRBJ2-7,TRBV9,few
CASSPTLGLADSYNEQFF,TGTGCCAGCAGCCCGACACTGGGACTAGCGGACTCCTACAATGAGCAGTTCTTC,TRBD2,TRBJ2-1,TRBV27,-
CAIASGSHPDTQYF,TGTGCCATCGCTAGCGGGAGTCACCCAGATACGCAGTATTTT,TRBD2,TRBJ2-3,TRBV27,-
CASSWDRGKPYEQYF,TGTGCCAGCAGCTGGGACAGGGGGAAACCCTACGAGCAGTACTTC,TRBD1,TRBJ2-7,TRBV28,-
CSVGGQGVGTGELFF,TGCAGCGTTGGCGGACAGGGGGTAGGCACCGGGGAGCTGTTTTTT,TRBD1,TRBJ2-2,TRBV29-1,once
CASSPRTGGSYEQYF,TGTGCCAGCAGCCCGAGGACAGGGGGCTCCTACGAGCAGTACTTC,TRBD1,TRBJ2-7,TRBV27,-
CASSFSGDTGELFF,TGTGCCAGCAGTTTTTCAGGGGACACCGGGGAGCTGTTTTTT,-,TRBJ2-2,TRBV28,-
CASSFPSGTVDEQFF,TGTGCCAGCAGTTTTCCCAGCGGGACCGTGGATGAGCAGTTCTTC,TRBD2,TRBJ2-1,TRBV28,-
CASSSNFRDNPYNEQFF,TGTGCCAGCAGCTCAAACTTCCGGGACAATCCCTACAATGAGCAGTTCTTC,-,TRBJ2-1,TRBV7-6,-
CASSLGQPPYEQYF,TGTGCCAGCAGCTTAGGACAGCCTCCCTACGAGCAGTACTTC,-,TRBJ2-7,TRBV7-9,-
CASSLGQGFSTNEKLFF,TGCGCCAGCAGCTTAGGACAGGGTTTCTCAACTAATGAAAAACTGTTTTTT,TRBD1,TRBJ1-4,TRBV5-1,-
CASSFGGGANVLTF,TGTGCCAGCAGCTTCGGGGGTGGGGCCAACGTCCTGACTTTC,-,TRBJ2-6,TRBV11-2,-
CASSSWRGGTGELFF,TGTGCCAGCAGCTCGTGGCGGGGTGGTACCGGGGAGCTGTTTTTT,-,TRBJ2-2,TRBV11-2,-
CASSLLSNTEAFF,TGTGCCAGCAGTCTTTTATCGAACACTGAAGCTTTCTTT,-,TRBJ1-1,TRBV25-1,-